A selection of T cell receptor beta chains follows, all from one sample in a study of pediatric ulcerative colitis. The protocol was immunoSEQ multiplex PCR, while the TCRdb copy is restricted to in-frame clones and leaves out a portion. This table holds 57,000 or so clones, over 80% found once. The sequenced sample consisted of blood. These TCRs come from a boy younger than 18 who was a control in a study of pediatric ulcerative colitis. CDR3s include the opening cysteine and the closing phenylalanine or tryptophan. The order of the fields is CDR3 protein, CDR3 DNA, D gene, J gene, V gene, clone size. A D gene is named only where the DNA matches it firmly. Size tells how often a clone was seen (once, few, many) or the class of an expanded clone, and some rows leave it out.

CASSGGLAGGLTEQFF TGTGCCAGCAGTGGGGGACTAGCGGGAGGGCTTACTGAGCAGTTCTTC TRBD2 TRBJ2-1 TRBV6-1 NA
CASSIILGGWEQYF TGTGCCAGTAGTATCATTTTGGGGGGCTGGGAGCAGTACTTC NA TRBJ2-7 TRBV19 NA
CASRYTSGASYEQYF TGCGCCAGCAGGTATACTAGCGGGGCGTCCTACGAGCAGTACTTC TRBD2 TRBJ2-7 TRBV5-1 once
CASSWGRLNTEAFF TGTGCCAGTAGTTGGGGACGGTTGAACACTGAAGCTTTCTTT NA TRBJ1-1 TRBV19 NA
CASSLWFQTGASNYGYTF TGTGCCAGCAGCTTATGGTTCCAGACAGGGGCCTCTAACTATGGCTACACCTTC TRBD1 TRBJ1-2 TRBV7-2 NA
CACAGTRNEKLFF TGTGCCTGCGCCGGGACACGTAATGAAAAACTGTTTTTT NA TRBJ1-4 TRBV30 NA
CASSISWGTGELFF TGTGCCAGTAGTATTAGTTGGGGCACCGGGGAGCTGTTTTTT NA TRBJ2-2 TRBV19 NA
CASSSYGIQGQPQHF TGTGCCAGCAGCTCCTACGGTATCCAGGGGCAGCCCCAGCATTTT NA TRBJ1-5 TRBV7-2 NA
CASSEERLFGTGRNTIYF TGTGCCAGCAGTGAAGAGCGGCTTTTTGGGACAGGGAGAAACACCATATATTTT TRBD1 TRBJ1-3 TRBV6-1 NA
CSVTGTGANYGYTF TGCAGCGTGACCGGGACAGGGGCTAACTATGGCTACACCTTC TRBD1 TRBJ1-2 TRBV29-1 NA
CASSQDLEGEKLFF TGCGCCAGCAGCCAAGATCTGGAAGGAGAAAAACTGTTTTTT NA TRBJ1-4 TRBV4-3 NA
CASSLRTLGGAETYGYTF TGTGCCAGCAGCTTAAGAACTTTGGGCGGGGCAGAAACTTATGGCTACACCTTC NA TRBJ1-2 TRBV7-9 NA
CASSPRAGANVLTF TGCGCCAGCAGTCCGAGGGCTGGGGCCAACGTCCTGACTTTC NA TRBJ2-6 TRBV10-1 NA
CASSSTGYGGELFF TGTGCCAGCAGTTCGACAGGGTATGGCGGGGAGCTGTTTTTT TRBD1 TRBJ2-2 TRBV28 NA
CASSSGRLYEQYF TGCGCCAGCAGCTCAGGACGGCTATACGAGCAGTACTTC NA TRBJ2-7 TRBV5-1 NA
CASSPQGNTIYF TGTGCCAGCAGTCCACAGGGAAACACCATATATTTT NA TRBJ1-3 TRBV27 NA
CASSPGSREVGEKLFF TGCGCCAGCAGCCCGGGGTCCAGGGAAGTCGGAGAAAAACTGTTTTTT NA TRBJ1-4 TRBV5-1 NA
CASSSRLRESVRRNEKLFF TGTGCCAGCAGCTCGAGACTAAGGGAATCAGTCAGACGTAATGAAAAACTGTTTTTT NA TRBJ1-4 TRBV11-2 NA
CASSLDAWNEKLFF TGTGCCAGCAGCTTAGATGCGTGGAATGAAAAACTGTTTTTT NA TRBJ1-4 TRBV7-2 NA
CAISGWGTYEQYF TGTGCCATCAGTGGTTGGGGAACCTACGAGCAGTACTTC NA TRBJ2-7 TRBV10-3 NA
CSVRRTILTGELFF TGCAGCGTTCGTCGAACCATCCTAACCGGGGAGCTGTTTTTT NA TRBJ2-2 TRBV29-1 NA
CASSLSDNGYTF TGTGCCAGCAGCTTATCTGACAATGGCTACACCTTC NA TRBJ1-2 TRBV7-9 NA
CASSFWTSALNEQFF TGTGCCAGCAGCTTTTGGACTAGCGCACTCAATGAGCAGTTCTTC TRBD2 TRBJ2-1 TRBV7-9 NA
CASSFRGAIAFF TGTGCCAGCAGCTTCAGGGGAGCGATAGCTTTCTTT NA TRBJ1-1 TRBV5-6 NA
CASRRAGVSNEQFF TGTGCCAGCCGTCGAGCGGGAGTTTCGAATGAGCAGTTCTTC TRBD2 TRBJ2-1 TRBV28 once
CASSRGGTKVGQFF TGTGCCAGCAGTCGGGGGGGGACTAAGGTAGGGCAGTTCTTC TRBD2 TRBJ2-1 TRBV28 NA
CASSLSPGGPNTGELFF TGTGCCAGCAGTTTATCGCCTGGGGGCCCGAACACCGGGGAGCTGTTTTTT NA TRBJ2-2 TRBV27 NA
CASSLVVYDRLTGELFF TGTGCCAGCAGCTTAGTTGTATATGACAGACTCACCGGGGAGCTGTTTTTT NA TRBJ2-2 TRBV7-9 NA
CASSLSSGRGGRYEQYF TGTGCCAGCAGTTTATCATCCGGTAGGGGGGGCAGATACGAGCAGTACTTC NA TRBJ2-7 TRBV27 NA
CASRGDGTNEKLFF TGTGCCAGCAGAGGGGACGGAACTAATGAAAAACTGTTTTTT NA TRBJ1-4 TRBV2 NA
CATPRRSRGHEQYF TGTGCCACCCCCCGGAGGTCTAGGGGGCACGAGCAGTACTTC TRBD1 TRBJ2-7 TRBV5-8 NA
CASSQTPGETGELFF TGCGCCAGCAGCCAAACTCCAGGGGAGACCGGGGAGCTGTTTTTT NA TRBJ2-2 TRBV4-1 NA
CASSQTSGGTDTQYF TGTGCCAGTAGCCAGACTAGCGGCGGCACAGATACGCAGTATTTT TRBD2 TRBJ2-3 TRBV19 NA
CASSPRTTRGSEQFF TGTGCCAGCAGCCCCCGGACCACCCGAGGAAGTGAGCAGTTCTTC NA TRBJ2-1 TRBV7-2 NA
CASSEAHPTADQPQHF TGTGCCAGCAGTGAAGCGCACCCGACAGCGGATCAGCCCCAGCATTTT NA TRBJ1-5 TRBV6-1 NA